This T cell receptor beta chain was sequenced for a study of Ad26.COV2.S vaccination and SARS-CoV-2 variants. Germline CDR1 SGHKS, CDR2 YYEKEE (reference sequence). The CDR3 sequence is 15 residues long. V shed 1 base and J shed 5 bases, with 14 bases lying between them. Note on this clone: The antigen is undetermined.

Here immunoSEQ multiplex PCR was the method, and the copy in TCRdb shows in-frame clones only, minus some. The sample carries tens of thousands of clones, less than 85% recorded once. Study-wide findings and caveats: Vaccine recipients surpassed placebo recipients in spike-specific TCR breadth. Breadth of non-spike TCRs did not differ between vaccinees and placebo recipients. Reports say spike-specific CD8+ and CD4+ T cell responses covered substantial breadth after vaccination.

This specimen consisted of peripheral blood, obtained after recovery from COVID-19. This chain links TRBV5-5 with TRBJ2-3, with D perhaps being TRBD1 or TRBD2 (5 bases each). This clonotype was obtained from a human donor who had recovered from COVID-19. The CDR3 DNA reads as TGTGCCAGCAGCTTGCAACTAGGGGATGTAGATACGCAGTATTTT. Translation: CASSLQLGDVDTQYF.